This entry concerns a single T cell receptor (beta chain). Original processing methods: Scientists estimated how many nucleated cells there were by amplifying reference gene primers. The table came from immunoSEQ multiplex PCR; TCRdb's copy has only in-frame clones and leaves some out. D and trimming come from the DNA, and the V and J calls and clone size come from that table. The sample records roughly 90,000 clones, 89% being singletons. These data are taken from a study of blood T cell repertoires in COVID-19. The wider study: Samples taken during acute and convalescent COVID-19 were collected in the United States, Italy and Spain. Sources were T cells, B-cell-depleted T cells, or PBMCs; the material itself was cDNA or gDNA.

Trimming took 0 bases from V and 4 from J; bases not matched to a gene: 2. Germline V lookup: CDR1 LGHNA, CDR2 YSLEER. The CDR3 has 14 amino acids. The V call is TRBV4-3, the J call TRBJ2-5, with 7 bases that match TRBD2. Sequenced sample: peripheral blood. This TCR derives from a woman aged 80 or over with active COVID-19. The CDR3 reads CASSQEREGETQYF. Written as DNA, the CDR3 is TGCGCCAGCAGCCAAGAGAGGGAGGGAGAGACCCAGTACTTC.